The 18 T cell receptor beta chains below all came from one sample that was sequenced in a study of early T cells in non-severe SARS-CoV-2 infection. Using its own MiXCR run on the 5' RACE reads, TCRdb lists one record per CDR3 protein. The sample yields just under 90,000 distinct CDR3 sequences, around an eighth seen once. Sequencing was performed on whole blood. The source of these receptors is an adult who was a healthcare worker with PCR-confirmed SARS-CoV-2 infection or an uninfected control (not recorded which).

By sample fraction, this clonotype is medium-sized. This chain connects TRBV4-2 to TRBJ1-5; D is perhaps TRBD1 (5 bases). Germline CDR1 and CDR2: LGHNA and YNFKEQ. The CDR3 is 14 amino acids. V lost 5 bases, J lost 4 bases, and 12 bases lay in between. CDR3 DNA: TGTGCCAGCAGCTGGACTGGGGCGAATCAGCCCCAGCATTTT. As protein: CASSWTGANQPQHF.

The table lists this clonotype with a few counts. The chain is built from TRBV5-1 and TRBJ2-3, with D unresolved. CDR1 and CDR2 (germline): SGHRS, YFSETQ. V shed 0 bases and J shed 2 bases, with 10 bases lying between them. The CDR3 runs 15 residues. DNA of the CDR3: TGCGCCAGCAGCTTGGACGGGCCCCCCACAGATACGCAGTATTTT. It encodes CASSLDGPPTDTQYF.

This clonotype was counted only a few times. The chain employs TRBV20-1 and TRBJ2-2; 7 nucleotides agree with TRBD2. The CDR3 runs to 15 residues. Germline V gene lookup returns CDR1 DFQATT and CDR2 SNEGSKA (reference sequence). With V trimmed by 1 base and J by 8 bases, 10 bases remained unmatched. CDR3 bases: TGCAGTGCTAGAGCCGGGACTACATTCGGAGGGGAGCTGTTTTTT. This sequence encodes CSARAGTTFGGELFF.

The chain carries TRBV3-1 and TRBJ1-2, with TRBD1 as a possible D gene (5 bases). The ends were cut back, 4 bases at V and 8 bases at J, with 17 bases in the middle. The CDR3 is 14 residues long. Looked up from germline, CDR1 is LGHDT and CDR2 is YNNKEL (reference sequence). The CDR3 sequence: CASSRTRRDGGYTF. The CDR3, as DNA: TGTGCCAGCAGCCGTACACGCAGGGACGGGGGCTACACCTTC.

The chain couples TRBV12-3 or TRBV12-4 to TRBJ2-5, with D unclear. This CDR3 comprises 12 residues. Deletions cut 3 bases from V and 3 bases from J, with 5 bases between. CDR3 DNA sequence: TGTGCCAGCAGTTTTACAGAAGAGACCCAGTACTTC. Translation gives CASSFTEETQYF.

V is TRBV20-1 and J is TRBJ2-2, with D perhaps matching TRBD1 (5 bases). Germline values: CDR1 DFQATT, CDR2 SNEGSKA (reference sequence). V shed 0 bases and J shed 2 bases, with 13 bases lying between them. The CDR3 spans 16 residues. CDR3 protein: CSARDLGQTNTGELFF. As DNA, the CDR3 is TGCAGTGCTAGAGATTTGGGGCAGACCAACACCGGGGAGCTGTTTTTT.

The chain combines TRBV5-1 with TRBJ1-2; the D is unclear. The CDR3 is made up of 14 amino acids. Trimming shortened V by 1 base and J by 6 bases, and 13 bases separated the two germline ends. Germline V gene sequence: CDR1 SGHRS, CDR2 YFSETQ. The CDR3 DNA is TGCGCCAGCAGCTTGTACGGGGAGGCGGATGGCTACACCTTC. This codes for CASSLYGEADGYTF.

This clonotype occurred many times. The J gene is TRBJ1-4, the V gene TRBV7-9; D perhaps matches TRBD1 (6 bases). Deletions cut 4 bases from V and 7 bases from J, with 10 bases between. Germline CDR1 is SEHNR and CDR2 is FQNEAQ (reference sequence). CDR3 length: 13 amino acids. CDR3 amino acids: CASSSGTFEKLFF. CDR3 bases: TGTGCCAGCAGCTCCGGGACATTTGAAAAACTGTTTTTT.

The sample holds a few counts of this clonotype. V usage is TRBV27 and J usage is TRBJ2-1; TRBD1 is a possible D gene (6 bases). V lost 2 bases to trimming and J lost 3 bases, with 11 bases between them. This CDR3 has 15 amino acids. Germline V CDR1 and CDR2: MNHEY, SMNVEV (reference sequence). CDR3 residues: CASSLGGTIYNEQFF. Written as DNA, the CDR3 is TGTGCCAGCAGTTTAGGGGGCACCATCTACAATGAGCAGTTCTTC.

The chain carries TRBV12-3 or TRBV12-4 and TRBJ2-1, with 10 positions matching TRBD2. The CDR3 has 16 amino acids. V lost 1 base to trimming and J lost 5 bases; unmatched junction nucleotides: 5. The CDR3 DNA follows: TGTGCCAGCAGTTTAGTCGGGCTAGCGGGAGACAATGAGCAGTTCTTC. This encodes CASSLVGLAGDNEQFF.

This clonotype occurred a few times. The chain is built from TRBV13 and TRBJ2-7; TRBD1 matches at 10 bases. The V and J ends lost 3 bases and 6 bases, in that order; junction bases with no gene match: 5. The CDR3 sequence is 14 residues long. The V gene's germline CDR1 is PRHDT and CDR2 FYEKMQ (reference sequence). The DNA for the CDR3 is TGTGCCAGCAGCTTGGGACAGGGGTTCAGCGAGCAGTACTTC. Encoded protein: CASSLGQGFSEQYF.

This clonotype was seen only a few times. The J gene is TRBJ2-7, the V gene TRBV5-1, with D possibly matching TRBD1 (5 bases). V lost 0 bases and J lost 4, with 11 bases in between. The germline V gene has CDR1 SGHRS and CDR2 YFSETQ. The CDR3 consists of 14 residues. The chain's CDR3 is CASSLETVTYEQYF. The CDR3 region has the DNA TGCGCCAGCAGCTTGGAGACAGTTACATACGAGCAGTACTTC.

This clonotype showed up just a few times. The chain has TRBV3-1 and TRBJ2-3; the match to TRBD2 covers 11 bases. The germline gives CDR1 LGHDT, CDR2 YNNKEL (reference sequence). The CDR3 runs 17 residues. Germline trimming cut 4 bases from V and 6 bases from J; bases unmatched to any gene: 12. CDR3 residues: CASSPHPLAGELDTQYF. CDR3 DNA sequence: TGTGCCAGCAGCCCCCACCCACTAGCGGGAGAGCTCGATACGCAGTATTTT.

The J gene is TRBJ2-2, the V gene TRBV3-1; the D gene is possibly TRBD1 (6 bases). V shed 6 bases and J shed 0 bases, with 11 bases lying between them. This CDR3 has 15 amino acids. Germline CDR1 reads LGHDT; CDR2 reads YNNKEL (reference sequence). The DNA of the CDR3 is TGTGCCAGCAGATCGGCAGGGGCGAACACCGGGGAGCTGTTTTTT. Its translation: CASRSAGANTGELFF.

This clonotype was counted a few times. V and J are TRBV5-1 and TRBJ1-1, with a weak D call TRBD1 (6 bases). The germline CDR1 and CDR2 sequences are SGHRS and YFSETQ. The CDR3 extends over 12 amino acids. The ends were cut back, 3 bases at V and 6 bases at J, with 9 bases in the middle. The CDR3 bases are TGCGCCAGCAGCTATGGACAGTCTGAAGCTTTCTTT. This encodes CASSYGQSEAFF.

The genes are TRBV27 and TRBJ2-1; D tentatively fits TRBD1 or TRBD2 (5 bases each). The germline CDR1 and CDR2 sequences are MNHEY and SMNVEV (reference sequence). CDR3 length: 13 residues. V lost 2 bases and J lost 9, with 11 bases in between. The CDR3 loop reads CASSLRGVGEQFF. CDR3 in DNA: TGTGCCAGCAGTTTAAGAGGGGTGGGTGAGCAGTTCTTC.

Many counts were recorded for this clonotype. The V and J genes are TRBV7-2 and TRBJ2-1, with D unresolved. This CDR3 region has 13 residues. From germline, CDR1 is SGHTA and CDR2 FQGNSA. Between the trimmed V and J ends, which lost 3 bases and 6 bases, there was a span of 9 bases. The CDR3 DNA sequence: TGTGCCAGCAGCTTCACCCCGGGCAATGAGCAGTTCTTC. It codes for CASSFTPGNEQFF.

The genes are TRBV9 and TRBJ1-3; unclear D gene. This CDR3 has 16 amino acids. V lost 2 bases and J lost 0, with 12 bases in between. Germline V CDR1 and CDR2: SGDLS, YYNGEE. CDR3 residues: CASSVQREGSGNTIYF. As DNA, the CDR3 is TGTGCCAGCAGCGTCCAAAGGGAGGGCTCTGGAAACACCATATATTTT.